The 10 T cell receptor beta chains reported below all come from one sample, sequenced in a study of Ad26.COV2.S vaccination and SARS-CoV-2 variants. Some clones are missing from TCRdb's copy, which holds only in-frame ones; the method was immunoSEQ multiplex PCR. The sample holds more than 400,000 clones, 92% seen once. The treatment: around 19 received Ad26.COV2.S at low or high dose, single or two shots; about 5 received placebo; per-sample allocation not given. Day 63 after the first injection of vaccine or placebo was the sampling time. Sequencing used peripheral blood, obtained in a trial of Ad26.COV2.S vaccine versus placebo. These receptors came from a person between 18 and 60 years old who received the Ad26.COV2.S COVID-19 vaccine or a placebo.

The chain recombines TRBV5-4 with TRBJ2-2, with 11 bases matching TRBD2. The CDR3 loop spans 18 amino acids. V dropped 6 bases and J dropped 0; count of bases not matched to a gene: 10. Looked up from germline, CDR1 is SGHNT and CDR2 is YYREEE (reference sequence). The CDR3 nucleotides read TGTGCCAGCATCTCAGGGCTAGCGGGGGGACCGAACACCGGGGAGCTGTTTTTT. This translates into CASISGLAGGPNTGELFF.

The chain recombines TRBV7-8 with TRBJ1-5; D uncertain. V was shortened by 1 base and J by 7 bases, with 8 bases between the two germline ends. The length of the CDR3 is 13 residues. The germline V gene has CDR1 SGHVS and CDR2 FQNEAQ. This CDR3 is CASSLVGYQPQHF. CDR3 bases: TGTGCCAGCAGCTTAGTAGGTTACCAGCCCCAGCATTTT. Drawing the rest from reference TRBV7-8 and TRBJ1-5, the complete variable domain is GAGVSQSPRYKVAKRGQDVALRCDPISGHVSLFWYQQALGQGPEFLTYFQNEAQLDKSGLPSDRFFAERPEGSVSTLKIQRTQQEDSAVYLCASSLVGYQPQHFGDGTRLSIL.

The chain links TRBV4-1 to TRBJ2-3; D is unclear. Germline V gives CDR1 MGHRA, CDR2 YSYEKL. This CDR3 has 17 residues. V was trimmed by 0 bases and J by 0 bases, leaving 13 bases between them. For the CDR3, the DNA is TGCGCCAGCAGCCAAGATTTTTGGATCCAGAGCACAGATACGCAGTATTTT. It codes for CASSQDFWIQSTDTQYF.

The chain recombines TRBV28 with TRBJ2-6, with D maybe TRBD1 (6 bases). Trimming took 7 bases from V and 2 from J, leaving 6 bases between them. This CDR3 spans 13 amino acids. Germline lookup yields CDR1 MDHEN and CDR2 SYDVKM. The DNA for the CDR3 is TGTGCCAGCAACAGGGCTGGGGCCAACGTCCTGACTTTC. This codes for CASNRAGANVLTF.

The chain links TRBV7-9 to TRBJ2-7, with D perhaps TRBD2 (5 bases). CDR3 size: 15 residues. The germline V gene encodes CDR1 SEHNR and CDR2 FQNEAQ (reference sequence). Trimming pared 1 base from V and 3 bases from J, leaving 13 bases between. CDR3 DNA sequence: TGTGCCAGCAGCTTAGAGTGGACTCGGGACTACGAGCAGTACTTC. Protein sequence: CASSLEWTRDYEQYF.

The chain carries TRBV7-9 and TRBJ2-3; D not certain. The CDR3 covers 15 residues. The V gene lost 4 bases and the J gene lost 2 bases, with 13 bases spanning the gap. Germline lookup yields CDR1 SEHNR and CDR2 FQNEAQ (reference sequence). CDR3 loop: CASSSPKHDTDTQYF. The CDR3 nucleotides read TGTGCCAGCAGCTCACCAAAGCACGACACAGATACGCAGTATTTT.

This clone has only one observation. CDR3 amino acids: CASSPDNSSPDTQYF. The CDR3 region has the DNA TGTGCCAGCAGCCCAGACAACTCCAGTCCAGATACGCAGTATTTT. The chain couples TRBV7-9 to TRBJ2-3; D is unclear. CDR3 length equals 15 residues. The germline V gene has CDR1 SEHNR and CDR2 FQNEAQ (reference sequence). V lost 5 bases and J lost 4, with 16 bases in between.

For the CDR3, the DNA is TGTGCCAGCAGCCCACGGGACTCCCGTGGAGATACGCAGTATTTT. Its protein product is CASSPRDSRGDTQYF. The chain joins TRBV7-2 to TRBJ2-3; D is possibly TRBD2 (6 bases). Trimming shortened V by 5 bases and J by 5 bases, and 17 bases separated the two germline ends. This CDR3 region has 15 residues. Germline CDR1 and CDR2: SGHTA and FQGNSA.

In its sample, this clone was seen once. The chain recombines TRBV28 with TRBJ2-1; 12 bases match TRBD2. Germline CDR1 is MDHEN and CDR2 is SYDVKM. The CDR3 sequence is 15 residues long. With V trimmed by 1 base and J by 6 bases, 1 base remained unmatched. CDR3 DNA: TGTGCCAGCAGTTTATCTAGCGGGGGGGTCAATGAGCAGTTCTTC. It yields the protein CASSLSSGGVNEQFF.

The V and J genes are TRBV4-1 and TRBJ1-6; 9 positions match TRBD1. The CDR3 spans 16 residues. The J segment lost 7 bases and the V segment lost 1 base, leaving 5 bases of the junction unmatched. Germline values: CDR1 MGHRA, CDR2 YSYEKL. The CDR3 sequence: CASSQGLGQGNSPLHF. Written as DNA, the CDR3 is TGCGCCAGCAGCCAAGGCCTGGGACAGGGAAATTCACCCCTCCACTTT.